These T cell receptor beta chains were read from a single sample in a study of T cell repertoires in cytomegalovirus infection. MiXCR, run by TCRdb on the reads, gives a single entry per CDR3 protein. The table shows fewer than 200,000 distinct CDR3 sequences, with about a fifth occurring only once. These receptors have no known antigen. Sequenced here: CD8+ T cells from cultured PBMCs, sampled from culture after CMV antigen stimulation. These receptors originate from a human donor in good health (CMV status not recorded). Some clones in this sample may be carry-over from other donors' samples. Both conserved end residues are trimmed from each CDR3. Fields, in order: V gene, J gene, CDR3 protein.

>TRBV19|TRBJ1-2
ASIHTKDGYT
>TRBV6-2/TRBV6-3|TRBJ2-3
ASSYPPRVQGSDTQY
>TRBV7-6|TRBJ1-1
ASSALYRALEAEAF
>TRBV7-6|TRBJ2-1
ASSLGPTGSNEQF
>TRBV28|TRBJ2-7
ASTRPGLAGDEQY
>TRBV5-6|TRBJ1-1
ASSPGGINTEAF
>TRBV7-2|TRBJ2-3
ASSLSGRTDTQY
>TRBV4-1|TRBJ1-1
ASSQVFAPLAF
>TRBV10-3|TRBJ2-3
AIMGSTYTDTQY
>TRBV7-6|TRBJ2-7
ASSLALGGGDNREQY
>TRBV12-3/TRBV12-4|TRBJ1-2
ASRESAGPLYGYT
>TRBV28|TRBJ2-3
ASKMSDTQY
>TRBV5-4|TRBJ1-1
ASSLRGGREAF
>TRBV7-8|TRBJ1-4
ASSATSGDKREKLF
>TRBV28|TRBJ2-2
ASSPSMGRGRNTGELF
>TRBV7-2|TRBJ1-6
ASGPDRPDIFYNSPLH
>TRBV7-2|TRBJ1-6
ASGMTGSGTLH
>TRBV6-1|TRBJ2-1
ASRKAPGLADNEQF
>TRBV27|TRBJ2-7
ASSLWTGAYEQY
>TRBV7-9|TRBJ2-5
ASNIEGVSETQY
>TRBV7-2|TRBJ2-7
ASSLVAGYEQY
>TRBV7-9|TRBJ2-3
ASSRPSKRDSTDTQY
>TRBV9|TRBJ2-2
ASSEWSTGELF
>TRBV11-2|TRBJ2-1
ASSLDLGGDGAYNGQF
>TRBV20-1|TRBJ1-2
SAPRDEGGYT
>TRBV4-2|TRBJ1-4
ASSPPTGVNEKLF
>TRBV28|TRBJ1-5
ASSLRDTYYSNQPQH
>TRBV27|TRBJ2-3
ASSIGRPSTDTQY
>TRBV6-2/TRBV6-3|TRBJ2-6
ASQGGANVLT
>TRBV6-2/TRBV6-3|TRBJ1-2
ASSRDSFPKYYGYT
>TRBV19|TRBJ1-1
ASSIYDRII
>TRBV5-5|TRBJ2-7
ASSMTSASYEQY
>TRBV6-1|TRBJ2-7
ASRPQEYDREQY
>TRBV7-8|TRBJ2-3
ASSLGRAHFTDTQY
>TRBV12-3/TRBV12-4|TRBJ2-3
ASSVGTGVTDTQY
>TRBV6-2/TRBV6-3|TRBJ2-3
ASSYEGGDTQY
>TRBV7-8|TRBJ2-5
ASSELRRGPQETQY
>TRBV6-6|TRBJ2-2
ASKFGRIDTGELF
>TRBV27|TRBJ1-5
ASSFGSSNQPQH
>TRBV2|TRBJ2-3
ASSDDEQGSTDTQY
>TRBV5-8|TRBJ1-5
ASSRDYNQPQH
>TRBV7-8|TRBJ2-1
ASSPRRRDNEQF
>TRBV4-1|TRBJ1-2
ASSQGTDTNYGYT
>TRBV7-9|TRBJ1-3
ASSTPDGNTIY
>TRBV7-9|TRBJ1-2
ASSLVPAVNYGYT
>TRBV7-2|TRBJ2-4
ASSGGPGLAKNIQY
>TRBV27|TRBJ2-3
ASSAPGLAGGFTDTQY
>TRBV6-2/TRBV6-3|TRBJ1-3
ASRPGGVTPGNTIY
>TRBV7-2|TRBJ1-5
ASSLDRNQPQH
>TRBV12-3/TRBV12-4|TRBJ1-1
ASSWRITEAF
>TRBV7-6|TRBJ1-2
ASSPPPRQANYGYT
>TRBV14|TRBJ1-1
ASSQSPGSTEAF
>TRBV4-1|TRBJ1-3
ASSQRQGSGNTIY